This T cell receptor beta chain was sequenced for a study of OX40 agonist ivuxolimab in advanced cancers. Overall study context: Treatment of patients was with ivuxolimab, an agonistic anti-OX40 (CD134) antibody. The dose of intravenous ivuxolimab that patients received every 2 weeks ranged from 0.01 to 10 mg/kg. Subjects had a mean age of roughly 57 years, with a range of 23 to 79; almost 85% were male.

This CDR3 comprises 15 residues. With V trimmed by 6 bases and J by 4 bases, 9 bases remained unmatched. Germline CDR1 reads LGHNA; CDR2 reads YSLEER. Assay: immunoSEQ multiplex PCR; the TCRdb copy retains only in-frame clones and omits some. The table includes some 41,000 clones, around 87% detected once. The sample here was CD4+ or CD8+ T cells sorted from blood, taken in a trial of the OX40 agonist ivuxolimab. The chain employs TRBV4-3 and TRBJ2-3, with TRBD2 matching over 8 bases. This clonotype originated in an adult with an advanced solid tumor such as melanoma, head and neck, liver or kidney cancer. This CDR3 is CASSQNERESDTQYF. Written as DNA, the CDR3 is TGCGCCAGCAGTCAAAATGAGCGGGAGTCAGATACGCAGTATTTT.